This entry concerns a single TCR beta chain. The data derive from a study of blood T cell repertoires in COVID-19. Generated by immunoSEQ multiplex PCR, the TCRdb table keeps only in-frame clones and is missing some. Of 150,000 to 200,000 clones in the sample, 85% to 90% were seen once. Trimming cost V 3 bases and J 1 base; bases outside gene matches: 2. Germline V gene lookup returns CDR1 LNHDA and CDR2 SQIVND (reference sequence). The CDR3 length is 14 residues. The chain recombines TRBV19 with TRBJ1-1; TRBD1 matches 7 bases. The receptor's source is an older woman with COVID-19, enrolled during active disease. Sequencing was done on a sample of peripheral blood. CDR3 bases: TGTGCCAGTAGTATTAGGGGGCAGAACACTGAAGCTTTCTTT. Its translation is CASSIRGQNTEAFF.